The present entry profiles one T cell receptor (beta chain) with its context. Its antigen is undetermined. V lost 3 bases to trimming and J lost 2 bases, with 11 bases between them. CDR3 length equals 15 residues. Looked up from germline, CDR1 is LNHDA and CDR2 is SQIVND (reference sequence). 60 Vbeta and 13 Jbeta primers were used in PCR. Generated by immunoSEQ multiplex PCR, the TCRdb table keeps only in-frame clones and is missing some. The sample yields 200,000 to 250,000 clones, approximately 80% seen once. The data belong to a study of cytomegalovirus exposure and HLA in healthy donors. Broader study findings: Cytomegalovirus association was assigned to more than 150 TCR beta chains. Association of a missense DCLRE1C variant with TCR beta V- and J-gene trimming was reported in a later analysis. It was assumed in the presence/absence analyses that sequencing depth was roughly uniform across donors.

The chain uses TRBV19 and TRBJ1-5, with TRBD1 as a possible D gene (6 bases). Sequenced sample: PBMCs. The sequence was obtained from a boy between 2 and 10 years old in good health and CMV-seronegative. This CDR3 reads CASSITAGGNQPQHF. CDR3 in DNA: TGTGCCAGTAGTATTACGGCAGGGGGCAATCAGCCCCAGCATTTT.